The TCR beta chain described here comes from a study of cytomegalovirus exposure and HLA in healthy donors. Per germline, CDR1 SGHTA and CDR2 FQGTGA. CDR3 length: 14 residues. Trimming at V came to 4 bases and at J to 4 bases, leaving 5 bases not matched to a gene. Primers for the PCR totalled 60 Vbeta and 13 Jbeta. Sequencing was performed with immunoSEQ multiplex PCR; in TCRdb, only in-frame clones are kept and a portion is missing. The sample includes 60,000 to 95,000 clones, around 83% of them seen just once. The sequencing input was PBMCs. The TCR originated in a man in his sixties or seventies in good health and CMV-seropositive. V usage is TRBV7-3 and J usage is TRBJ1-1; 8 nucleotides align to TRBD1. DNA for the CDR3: TGTGCCAGCAGCTCCCAGGGGGCAGGCACTGAAGCTTTCTTT. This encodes CASSSQGAGTEAFF.